This entry lists 29 T cell receptor beta chains sequenced from one sample in a study of cytomegalovirus exposure and HLA in healthy donors. Primers for the PCR totalled 60 Vbeta and 13 Jbeta. Profiled with immunoSEQ multiplex PCR; TCRdb holds only in-frame clones, not every one. The data show about 180,000 clones, roughly 88% seen once. Sequencing used PBMCs. The receptors derive from a girl aged 2 to 9 in good health and CMV-seropositive.

V gene TRBV18 combines with J gene TRBJ2-5; D is unresolved. CDR1 and CDR2 from the germline V gene are KGHSH and LQKENI. V was shortened by 0 bases and J by 5 bases, with 7 bases between the two germline ends. This CDR3 is built from 13 residues. The CDR3: CASSPPPGETQYF. The CDR3 DNA is TGTGCCAGCTCACCACCTCCCGGGGAGACCCAGTACTTC.

This clone has just one count. The chain couples TRBV30 to TRBJ1-2; 7 bases are shared with TRBD1. V shed 3 bases, J shed 2 bases, and the junction held 12 bases outside the gene matches. Germline V gene lookup returns CDR1 GTSNPN and CDR2 SVGIG (reference sequence). CDR3 size: 16 residues. The CDR3: CAWSPRNRGPNYGYTF. The CDR3 DNA follows: TGTGCCTGGAGCCCTCGCAATAGGGGGCCAAACTATGGCTACACCTTC.

This rearrangement joins TRBV6-1 to TRBJ1-1; D is undetermined. Germline CDR1 MNHNS, CDR2 SASEGT. The V and J ends lost 3 bases and 1 base respectively, with 21 bases between them. The CDR3 spans 18 residues. The CDR3 DNA reads as TGTGCCAGCAGTGATCCCGGAACTATCACCTTCAGGAACACTGAAGCTTTCTTT. Translation gives CASSDPGTITFRNTEAFF.

The chain couples TRBV11-2 to TRBJ2-5, with 7 bases fitting TRBD2. CDR1 is SGHAT and CDR2 is FQNNGV in the germline V gene. With 5 bases clipped from V and 2 bases from J, the junction kept 8 bases outside the gene matches. The CDR3 is made up of 15 amino acids. In nucleotides, the CDR3 is TGTGCCAGCAGCCGTTGGGAGGGCCCACAAGAGACCCAGTACTTC. As protein: CASSRWEGPQETQYF.

The CDR3 DNA sequence: TGTGCCAGCAGCGTGAATCCCGGGACTCGAGAGCAGTTCTTC. Translated, it gives CASSVNPGTREQFF. This chain uses TRBV9 with TRBJ2-1, with D possibly TRBD2 on 6 matching bases. This CDR3 is 14 amino acids long. CDR1 and CDR2 (germline): SGDLS, YYNGEE. Trimming removed 2 bases from V and 10 bases from J, with 16 bases in between. The variable domain in full, with the rest retrieved from reference TRBV9 and TRBJ2-1, is DSGVTQTPKHLITATGQRVTLRCSPRSGDLSVYWYQQSLDQGLQFLIQYYNGEERAKGNILERFSAQQFPDLHSELNLSSLELGDSALYFCASSVNPGTREQFFGPGTRLTVL.

This rearrangement joins TRBV19 to TRBJ1-1; D might be TRBD1 (5 bases). The germline V gene encodes CDR1 LNHDA and CDR2 SQIVND (reference sequence). Trimming removed 3 bases at V and 6 bases at J, with 17 bases between. CDR3 length: 15 amino acids. The CDR3, as DNA: TGTGCCAGTAGTATCATGGGGAAAGGGGCCTCTGAAGCTTTCTTT. Translated, it gives CASSIMGKGASEAFF.

V is TRBV9 and J is TRBJ2-7; 9 bases are a match to TRBD1. V shed 3 bases and J 3 bases; nucleotides not matched to a gene: 7. The CDR3 contains 15 residues. In germline, CDR1 is SGDLS, CDR2 YYNGEE. CDR3 nucleotides: TGTGCCAGCAGCGAACAGACAGGGGGGTACTACGAGCAGTACTTC. This encodes CASSEQTGGYYEQYF.

The rearrangement uses TRBV5-4 and TRBJ1-1; 10 positions agree with TRBD1. V dropped 5 bases and J dropped 7; count of bases not matched to a gene: 8. CDR3 length: 14 residues. Germline lookup yields CDR1 SGHNT and CDR2 YYREEE (reference sequence). The CDR3 bases are TGTGCCAGCAGGGCCCCGGGACAGGGGTGTGAAGCTTTCTTT. Protein product: CASRAPGQGCEAFF. Combining the CDR3 with reference TRBV5-4 and TRBJ1-1 gives the whole variable domain ETGVTQSPTHLIKTRGQQVTLRCSSQSGHNTVSWYQQALGQGPQFIFQYYREEENGRGNFPPRFSGLQFPNYSSELNVNALELDDSALYLCASRAPGQGCEAFFGQGTRLTVV.

The genes are TRBV21-1 and TRBJ1-5; TRBD1 was called by the table and not checked on the DNA. TRBV21-1 is deemed a pseudogene. There are 16 residues in the CDR3. CDR3 bases: TGTGCCAGCAGCAAGCGACCAGGACAGCCTCATCAGCCCCAGCATTTT. Residues: CASSKRPGQPHQPQHF.

The chain recombines TRBV11-2 with TRBJ2-7, with TRBD2 identical over 7 bases. V lost 6 bases and J lost 3; bases outside the gene matches: 8. CDR3 length: 14 residues. Per germline, CDR1 SGHAT and CDR2 FQNNGV. Here the CDR3 reads CASRNQRDDYEQYF. CDR3 nucleotide sequence: TGTGCCAGCAGGAACCAGCGGGATGACTACGAGCAGTACTTC.

This chain links TRBV30 with TRBJ1-4, with D maybe TRBD1 (6 bases). The CDR3 has 14 residues. Per the germline V gene, CDR1 is GTSNPN and CDR2 is SVGIG (reference sequence). The V gene lost 8 bases and the J gene lost 0 bases, with 13 bases spanning the gap. The CDR3 here is CAGPTGPTNEKLFF. The CDR3 DNA reads as TGTGCCGGTCCCACAGGGCCAACTAATGAAAAACTGTTTTTT.

The chain employs TRBV11-2 and TRBJ2-3; a weak D match, TRBD1 (6 bases). V shed 1 base and J shed 2 bases, with 16 bases lying between them. CDR1 is SGHAT, CDR2 FQNNGV, per germline. The CDR3 contains 17 residues. CDR3 sequence reads: CASSLGVGTIITDTQYF. CDR3 in DNA: TGTGCCAGCAGCTTAGGTGTAGGGACAATAATCACAGATACGCAGTATTTT.

V gene TRBV25-1 combines with J gene TRBJ1-3; no firm D call. The V end was cut by 6 bases, the J end by 1 base, with 10 bases between. The germline gives CDR1 MGHDK, CDR2 SYGVNS. The CDR3 totals 14 residues. This CDR3 is CASSLRASGNTIYF. The CDR3 nucleotides are TGTGCCAGCAGCTTGAGGGCATCTGGAAACACCATATATTTT.

V and J are TRBV21-1 and TRBJ2-7; the D call TRBD2 from the table was never checked on the DNA. TRBV21-1 is termed a pseudogene. CDR3 size: 15 residues. The CDR3 protein is CASSKESGGNYEQYF. CDR3 sequence (DNA): TGTGCCAGCAGCAAAGAAAGCGGGGGAAACTACGAGCAGTACTTC.

This rearrangement joins TRBV20-1 to TRBJ1-2; D may be TRBD1 (5 bases). Trimming shortened V by 6 bases and J by 7 bases, and 9 bases separated the two germline ends. Germline-derived CDR1 and CDR2 are DFQATT and SNEGSKA (reference sequence). CDR3 length equals 10 residues. CDR3 DNA sequence: TGCAGTGCCCAGACAGTTGGCTACACCTTC. Amino acids: CSAQTVGYTF.

The J gene is TRBJ2-6, the V gene TRBV9, with TRBD1 identical over 8 bases. The V gene's germline CDR1 is SGDLS and CDR2 YYNGEE. V dropped 3 bases and J dropped 2; count of bases not matched to a gene: 10. The CDR3 is made up of 18 amino acids. CDR3 protein: CASSDPTGELTGANVLTF. CDR3 bases: TGTGCCAGCAGCGACCCGACAGGGGAGTTGACTGGGGCCAACGTCCTGACTTTC. Full variable domain (missing parts from reference TRBV9 and TRBJ2-6): DSGVTQTPKHLITATGQRVTLRCSPRSGDLSVYWYQQSLDQGLQFLIQYYNGEERAKGNILERFSAQQFPDLHSELNLSSLELGDSALYFCASSDPTGELTGANVLTFGAGSRLTVL.

The chain recombines TRBV6-5 with TRBJ1-1; D is unclear. With 5 bases removed from V and 7 bases from J, the gap between germline ends came to 14 bases. CDR3 length: 13 residues. CDR1 MNHEY and CDR2 SVGAGI come from the germline V gene. The DNA for the CDR3 is TGTGCCAGCAGTCGATTACCGGGAAGTGAAGCTTTCTTT. Protein: CASSRLPGSEAFF.

This sequence joins TRBV4-1 and TRBJ1-5, with D tentatively TRBD1 (6 bases). V was clipped by 1 base and J by 5 bases, with 15 bases between them. The CDR3 extends over 16 amino acids. Germline V gene lookup returns CDR1 MGHRA and CDR2 YSYEKL. CDR3 sequence (DNA): TGCGCCAGCAGCCAAGGGGGGGGCACCTTATATCAGCCCCAGCATTTT. Encoded protein: CASSQGGGTLYQPQHF.

This sequence joins TRBV28 and TRBJ1-1; no firm D call. V lost 5 bases, J lost 2 bases, and 9 bases lay in between. The CDR3 has 13 residues. CDR1 MDHEN and CDR2 SYDVKM come from the germline V gene. In DNA, the CDR3 is TGTGCCAGCAGTCCACTCCTCAACACTGAAGCTTTCTTT. Translated: CASSPLLNTEAFF.

This clone showed up just once. The chain joins TRBV29-1 to TRBJ2-7, with TRBD1 matching over 9 bases. Trimming at V came to 6 bases and at J to 7 bases, leaving 7 bases not matched to a gene. This CDR3 is 12 amino acids long. CDR1 SQVTM and CDR2 ANQGSEA come from the germline V gene. The CDR3 DNA sequence: TGCAGCGTGACCACAGGGGGCCGGGAGCAGTACTTC. The encoded protein is CSVTTGGREQYF.

V gene TRBV5-5 combines with J gene TRBJ1-5, with D unclear. Trimming took off 0 bases at V and 7 bases at J, with 11 bases between the two ends. Per germline, CDR1 SGHKS and CDR2 YYEKEE (reference sequence). This CDR3 is 14 amino acids long. CDR3 DNA: TGTGCCAGCAGCTTGGGAGATGCGCTCCAGCCCCAGCATTTT. It yields the protein CASSLGDALQPQHF.

V usage is TRBV29-1 and J usage is TRBJ1-2; D ambiguous. CDR1 is SQVTM, CDR2 ANQGSEA, per germline. V was pared by 7 bases and J by 5 bases, with 8 bases between. This CDR3 contains 10 residues. In nucleotides, the CDR3 is TGCAGCGCAGACACATATGGCTACACCTTC. It specifies CSADTYGYTF.

The chain uses TRBV30 and TRBJ1-3; D unclear. The CDR3 consists of 12 residues. Germline V gene data show CDR1 as GTSNPN and CDR2 as SVGIG (reference sequence). The V gene lost 7 bases and the J gene lost 0 bases, with 7 bases spanning the gap. The CDR3 coding sequence is TGTGCCTTCAAGAGCTCTGGAAACACCATATATTTT. It specifies CAFKSSGNTIYF.

The gene calls are TRBV2 and TRBJ2-3; tentative D call: TRBD1 (6 bases). V gave up 2 bases and J gave up 0 bases, with 12 bases separating them. Per germline, CDR1 SNHLY and CDR2 FYNNEI. This CDR3 spans 16 amino acids. CDR3 residues: CASSEPDRESTDTQYF. CDR3 coding DNA: TGTGCCAGCAGTGAACCGGACAGAGAAAGCACAGATACGCAGTATTTT.

The rearrangement joins TRBV9 to TRBJ2-1; TRBD2 agrees at 7 bases. CDR1 and CDR2 (germline): SGDLS, YYNGEE. The junction had 9 bases not matched to a gene; V was cut back by 0 bases and J by 0 bases. The CDR3 sequence is 18 residues long. Here the CDR3 DNA reads TGTGCCAGCAGCGTAGGGTTTCGCGGGAGTAACTCCTACAATGAGCAGTTCTTC. As protein: CASSVGFRGSNSYNEQFF. Supplemented by reference TRBV9 and TRBJ2-1, the full variable domain reads DSGVTQTPKHLITATGQRVTLRCSPRSGDLSVYWYQQSLDQGLQFLIQYYNGEERAKGNILERFSAQQFPDLHSELNLSSLELGDSALYFCASSVGFRGSNSYNEQFFGPGTRLTVL.

This clone has more than one count but fewer than ten. The chain has TRBV4-1 and TRBJ1-5; no clear D gene. CDR3 size: 15 residues. The germline CDR1 and CDR2 sequences are MGHRA and YSYEKL. Trimming cost V 4 bases and J 6 bases, with 16 bases left between them. CDR3 coding DNA: TGCGCCAGCAGCCCCCGAGGCAGCCTGGGTCAGCCCCAGCATTTT. It is translated as CASSPRGSLGQPQHF.

CDR3 nucleotide sequence: TGCGCCAGCAAATTCGGACAGGGGGGGACCGGGGAGCTGTTTTTT. This codes for CASKFGQGGTGELFF. The V call is TRBV5-1, the J call TRBJ2-2, with 10 bases lining up with TRBD1. There are 15 residues in the CDR3. Germline V CDR1 and CDR2: SGHRS, YFSETQ. Trimming took 6 bases from V and 5 from J; bases not matched to a gene: 7.

The chain carries TRBV2 and TRBJ2-1, with TRBD1 as a possible D gene (7 bases). Trimming left V 7 bases short and J 12 bases short, with 16 bases between. Germline V gene data show CDR1 as SNHLY and CDR2 as FYNNEI. The CDR3 is 12 amino acids. The CDR3 DNA is TGTGCCAGCATGTGGAGGGGGCTTGGGCAGTTCTTC. Protein sequence: CASMWRGLGQFF.

This clone was detected only once. DNA for the CDR3: TGCGCCAGCAGCCAAGAGTGGCGGGGCTACGAGCAGTACTTC. This gives the protein CASSQEWRGYEQYF. The genes are TRBV4-1 and TRBJ2-7; D is possibly TRBD2 (6 bases). Germline V gene lookup returns CDR1 MGHRA and CDR2 YSYEKL. Deletions cut 0 bases from V and 3 bases from J, with 9 bases between. The length of the CDR3 is 14 residues.